The 10 T cell receptor beta chains in this list originate from one sample, sequenced in a study of Tregs in tolerant kidney transplant recipients. Recipients received nonmyeloablative bone marrow transplants from related graft donors, with transient mixed chimerism. Using immunoSEQ multiplex PCR, the repertoire was profiled, and TCRdb retains in-frame clones only, with some absent. The sample has approximately 47,000 clones; roughly 90% are singletons. The sample in question was CD8+ T cells from blood (PBMCs), obtained 12 months after the transplant. The receptors stem from a human patient who received a combined kidney and bone marrow transplant. The T cells may partly be graft donor cells.

The chain recombines TRBV12-2 with TRBJ1-1; the D call of TRBD1 is as the table states it, not checked on the DNA. TRBV12-2 is a listed pseudogene. This CDR3 has 15 amino acids. CDR3 sequence: CASRLVADKNTEAFF. The CDR3 DNA is TGTGCAAGTCGCTTAGTCGCAGACAAGAACACTGAAGCTTTCTTT.

V gene TRBV11-2 combines with J gene TRBJ2-5; D remains unclear. Germline V gene lookup returns CDR1 SGHAT and CDR2 FQNNGV. The CDR3 covers 15 residues. The ends were cut back, 2 bases at V and 9 bases at J, with 19 bases in the middle. In DNA, the CDR3 is TGTGCCAGCAGCTTACACGAGACACCGCGTTCGTCCCAGTACTTC. This translates into CASSLHETPRSSQYF.

This chain uses TRBV28 with TRBJ2-7, with 7 bases lining up with TRBD2. V dropped 1 base and J dropped 3; count of bases not matched to a gene: 9. From germline, CDR1 is MDHEN and CDR2 SYDVKM. This CDR3 comprises 16 residues. This CDR3 is CASSLSGGGTLYEQYF. The CDR3 DNA reads as TGTGCCAGCAGTTTATCGGGGGGAGGGACGCTCTACGAGCAGTACTTC.

The V gene is TRBV5-4, the J gene TRBJ2-5, with TRBD1 as a possible D gene (6 bases). Germline assignment: CDR1 SGHNT and CDR2 YYREEE (reference sequence). With 2 bases removed from V and 5 bases from J, the gap between germline ends came to 13 bases. The CDR3 totals 14 residues. The CDR3 region is CASSFGDNWETQYF. Written as DNA, the CDR3 is TGTGCCAGCAGCTTCGGGGACAACTGGGAGACCCAGTACTTC.

This clone occurred a few times. J is TRBJ2-3 and V is TRBV7-9, with TRBD2 identical over 7 bases. The germline V gene encodes CDR1 SEHNR and CDR2 FQNEAQ (reference sequence). The CDR3 is made up of 13 amino acids. V lost 8 bases, J lost 3 bases, and 5 bases stayed unmatched. This CDR3 reads CASRGGKTDTQYF. CDR3 DNA sequence: TGTGCCAGCCGCGGGGGTAAGACAGATACGCAGTATTTT.

The chain joins TRBV2 to TRBJ1-5, with unresolved D. CDR1 and CDR2 from the germline V gene are SNHLY and FYNNEI. The CDR3 has 16 amino acids. V was trimmed by 11 bases and J by 0 bases, leaving 20 bases between them. Written as DNA, the CDR3 is TGTGCCTACTCCGACTGGGTGCTGGATAGCAATCAGCCCCAGCATTTT. This gives the protein CAYSDWVLDSNQPQHF.

The chain is built from TRBV6-1 and TRBJ1-4; D is ambiguous. Germline CDR1 and CDR2: MNHNS and SASEGT. Trimming removed 3 bases from V and 15 bases from J, with 26 bases in between. The CDR3 has 16 amino acids. As DNA, the CDR3 is TGTGCCAGCAGTGACACGGGGAACACCCCCCATTTCAATGTGTTTTTT. This encodes CASSDTGNTPHFNVFF.

This clone is a singleton in its sample. The rearrangement uses TRBV5-6 and TRBJ2-1, with a tentative D call TRBD2 (6 bases). The CDR3 has 14 amino acids. The V gene lost 4 bases and the J gene lost 8 bases, with 16 bases spanning the gap. The V gene's germline CDR1 is SGHDT and CDR2 YYEEEE. The CDR3 sequence is CASSPGLGHDEQFF. In DNA, the CDR3 is TGTGCCAGCAGCCCGGGACTGGGTCATGATGAGCAGTTCTTC.

The V and J genes are TRBV9 and TRBJ2-2; 9 nucleotides match TRBD1. The junction had 4 bases not matched to a gene; V was cut back by 1 base and J by 0 bases. CDR3 length equals 17 residues. Per the germline V gene, CDR1 is SGDLS and CDR2 is YYNGEE. CDR3 in amino acids: CASSVQQGAANTGELFF. Written as DNA, the CDR3 is TGTGCCAGCAGCGTACAACAGGGGGCCGCGAACACCGGGGAGCTGTTTTTT.

The CDR3: CASSPLRFTYEQYF. In DNA form, the CDR3 reads TGTGCCAGCAGCCCCCTCAGGTTTACGTACGAGCAGTACTTC. V and J are TRBV7-2 and TRBJ2-7; D remains unclear. V lost 5 bases and J 4 bases, leaving 15 bases between the germline ends. CDR3 size: 14 residues. CDR1 is SGHTA and CDR2 is FQGNSA in the germline V gene.